These 20 T cell receptor beta chains were all obtained from the same sample, sequenced in a study of blood T cell repertoires in COVID-19. Data came from immunoSEQ multiplex PCR; TCRdb stores just in-frame clones and leaves some out. In the table there are about 400,000 clones, roughly 90% of which are singletons. Sequencing was performed on PBMCs or T cells enriched from blood (not recorded which). The receptors originated from a woman aged 30 to 39 who had recovered from COVID-19.

This rearrangement joins TRBV7-9 to TRBJ2-3, with D maybe TRBD1 (6 bases). Trimming stripped 2 bases from V and 0 bases from J, with 9 bases between. Germline CDR1 SEHNR, CDR2 FQNEAQ (reference sequence). This CDR3 contains 15 residues. CDR3 coding DNA: TGTGCCAGCAGCTTACCAGGGGCTAGCACAGATACGCAGTATTTT. Translation: CASSLPGASTDTQYF.

The chain joins TRBV30 to TRBJ2-4, with 7 bases fitting TRBD2. Germline CDR1 is GTSNPN and CDR2 is SVGIG (reference sequence). V shed 0 bases and J 1 base; nucleotides not matched to a gene: 6. The length of the CDR3 is 16 residues. CDR3 DNA sequence: TGTGCCTGGAGTGTGTGGCGGGAGCAGGCCAAAAACATTCAGTACTTC. Its translation: CAWSVWREQAKNIQYF.

The chain uses TRBV30 and TRBJ1-4, with TRBD1 matching 10 bases. Losses at the gene ends were 6 bases for V and 8 bases for J; bases not matched to a gene: 9. This CDR3 is 14 amino acids long. Looked up from germline, CDR1 is GTSNPN and CDR2 is SVGIG (reference sequence). As DNA, the CDR3 is TGTGCCTGCCCAGAGACAGGGGGCGCGGAAAAACTGTTTTTT. Protein product: CACPETGGAEKLFF.

V and J are TRBV7-2 and TRBJ2-3; 11 bases align to TRBD2. There are 17 residues in the CDR3. CDR1 is SGHTA, CDR2 FQGNSA, per germline. V lost 1 base, J lost 14 bases, and 17 bases stayed unmatched. The CDR3 sequence is CASSLVWPWELAGDMYF. Written as DNA, the CDR3 is TGTGCCAGCAGCTTAGTGTGGCCCTGGGAACTAGCGGGAGACATGTATTTT. The full variable domain, in which reference TRBV7-2 and TRBJ2-3 provide the parts outside the CDR3, is GAGVSQSPSNKVTEKGKDVELRCDPISGHTALYWYRQSLGQGLEFLIYFQGNSAPDKSGLPSDRFSAERTGGSVSTLTIQRTQQEDSAVYLCASSLVWPWELAGDMYFGPGTRLTVL.

The genes are TRBV5-4 and TRBJ2-3; TRBD2 agrees at 8 bases. The CDR3 spans 13 residues. The germline CDR1 and CDR2 sequences are SGHNT and YYREEE (reference sequence). Unmatched junction bases numbered 4, after V lost 5 bases and J lost 5 bases. The CDR3 protein is CASRAGGVDTQYF. The CDR3, as DNA: TGTGCCAGCAGGGCCGGGGGGGTAGATACGCAGTATTTT.

The chain recombines TRBV3-1 (or the pseudogene TRBV3-2) with TRBJ2-1; maybe TRBD1 (6 bases). CDR3 length: 14 residues. CDR1 and CDR2 from the germline V gene are LGHDT and YNNKEL (reference sequence). Trimming removed 0 bases from V and 9 bases from J, with 12 bases in between. DNA for the CDR3: TGTGCCAGCAGCCAAGATCAGGGCAGGGGTGAGCAGTTCTTC. It is translated as CASSQDQGRGEQFF.

J is TRBJ1-6 and V is TRBV28, with D unresolved. V was shortened by 6 bases and J by 7 bases, with 7 bases between the two germline ends. Germline assignment: CDR1 MDHEN and CDR2 SYDVKM. This CDR3 is built from 12 residues. The CDR3 DNA reads TGTGCCAGCAGGCAGGAAAATTCACCCCTCCACTTT. Encoded protein: CASRQENSPLHF.

The chain links TRBV10-3 to TRBJ2-7, with a weak D call TRBD2 (5 bases). Per the germline V gene, CDR1 is ENHRY and CDR2 is SYGVKD. The CDR3 contains 15 residues. V dropped 6 bases and J dropped 1 base, with 16 bases sitting between them. The CDR3 DNA is TGTGCCATCAGGGTGTCGGGGTCTGTTTCCTACGAGCAGTACTTC. It is translated as CAIRVSGSVSYEQYF.

The rearrangement joins TRBV3-1 (or the pseudogene TRBV3-2) to TRBJ2-7; no definite D call. The germline V and J ends were trimmed by 4 bases and 7 bases, with 20 bases remaining between them. The CDR3 length is 15 residues. Germline CDR1 and CDR2: LGHDT and YNNKEL (reference sequence). The CDR3 here is CASSPRLVDPREQYF. Here the CDR3 DNA reads TGTGCCAGCAGCCCGCGCCTAGTTGACCCCCGGGAGCAGTACTTC.

V is TRBV11-2 and J is TRBJ1-6, with 9 bases matching TRBD1. Germline CDR1 and CDR2: SGHAT and FQNNGV. With 5 bases clipped from V and 5 bases from J, the junction kept 10 bases outside the gene matches. The CDR3 is made up of 17 amino acids. This CDR3 is CASSHLWTGANNSPLHF. Here the CDR3 DNA reads TGTGCCAGCAGCCATCTGTGGACAGGGGCTAATAATTCACCCCTCCACTTT.

The chain has TRBV30 and TRBJ2-3, with D possibly TRBD1 on 6 matching bases. Between the trimmed V and J ends, which lost 3 bases and 3 bases, there was a span of 13 bases. This CDR3 spans 14 amino acids. Germline V gives CDR1 GTSNPN, CDR2 SVGIG (reference sequence). The CDR3 here is CAWRQGLSTDTQYF. The CDR3 bases are TGTGCCTGGAGACAGGGATTGAGTACAGATACGCAGTATTTT.

The CDR3 is CASSEERLAGIKPGEQFF. CDR3 nucleotide sequence: TGTGCCAGCAGTGAAGAGAGACTAGCGGGGATTAAACCCGGTGAGCAGTTCTTC. V is TRBV6-1 and J is TRBJ2-1, with 11 bases fitting TRBD2. Germline CDR1 is MNHNS and CDR2 is SASEGT. This CDR3 has 18 residues. Trimming took 1 base from V and 9 from J; bases not matched to a gene: 14.

The V call is TRBV28, the J call TRBJ1-4; 9 bases fit TRBD1. Unmatched junction bases numbered 6, after V lost 5 bases and J lost 5 bases. This CDR3 is built from 15 residues. Germline V gene sequence: CDR1 MDHEN, CDR2 SYDVKM. The CDR3 coding sequence is TGTGCCAGCAGTGTTGGACAGGGGACGAATGAAAAACTGTTTTTT. Translated, it gives CASSVGQGTNEKLFF.

This chain joins TRBV7-3 and TRBJ2-3; 7 nucleotides agree with TRBD2. From germline, CDR1 is SGHTA and CDR2 FQGTGA. J lost 6 bases, V lost 0 bases, and 6 bases had no gene match. The CDR3 length is 15 residues. CDR3 region: CASSLTAGVVDTQYF. The CDR3 DNA follows: TGTGCCAGCAGCTTAACGGCGGGAGTTGTGGATACGCAGTATTTT.

This rearrangement joins TRBV19 to TRBJ1-1; 7 nucleotides align to TRBD1. The CDR3 spans 13 residues. The germline gives CDR1 LNHDA, CDR2 SQIVND (reference sequence). V was clipped by 6 bases and J by 5 bases; unmatched bases: 6. CDR3: CASSLDRETEAFF. The CDR3 nucleotides read TGTGCCAGTAGCCTCGACAGGGAGACTGAAGCTTTCTTT.

The chain is built from TRBV4-2 and TRBJ1-2; D remains unclear. The V end lost 0 bases, the J end lost 2 bases, and 10 bases lay between the germline ends. The CDR3 totals 15 residues. Germline V lookup: CDR1 LGHNA, CDR2 YNFKEQ. CDR3 sequence: CASSQEGPGNYGYTF. The CDR3 DNA reads as TGTGCCAGCAGCCAAGAAGGGCCGGGGAACTATGGCTACACCTTC.

The CDR3 reads CASTQGGNYGYTF. For the CDR3, the DNA is TGTGCCAGCACTCAGGGGGGAAACTATGGCTACACCTTC. This sequence joins TRBV3-1 (or the pseudogene TRBV3-2) and TRBJ1-2; 7 nucleotides agree with TRBD1. CDR1 and CDR2 (germline): LGHDT, YNNKEL (reference sequence). This CDR3 is built from 13 residues. V dropped 7 bases and J dropped 2; count of bases not matched to a gene: 4.

This rearrangement joins TRBV5-1 to TRBJ1-1; D is unresolved. The length of the CDR3 is 15 residues. V lost 1 base, J lost 5 bases, and 15 bases lay in between. Germline V lookup: CDR1 SGHRS, CDR2 YFSETQ. The CDR3 region has the DNA TGCGCCAGCAGCTTGTCAGGTCCGGGGAATACTGAAGCTTTCTTT. This encodes CASSLSGPGNTEAFF.

The chain recombines TRBV27 with TRBJ2-7, with 7 positions matching TRBD1. The trim removed 2 bases at V and 5 bases at J, leaving 6 bases unmatched. The CDR3 spans 14 residues. Germline assignment: CDR1 MNHEY and CDR2 SMNVEV (reference sequence). CDR3 coding DNA: TGTGCCAGCAGTTTAAACAGGGGCGGGCACGAGCAGTACTTC. Its protein is CASSLNRGGHEQYF.

This chain joins TRBV5-1 and TRBJ2-1; 7 bases are a match to TRBD2. This CDR3 is 15 amino acids long. Trimming cost V 2 bases and J 3 bases; bases outside gene matches: 5. CDR1 is SGHRS, CDR2 YFSETQ, per germline. The CDR3 DNA reads as TGCGCCAGCAGCTTTAGAGGACTAGGCTACAATGAGCAGTTCTTC. Translated, it gives CASSFRGLGYNEQFF.